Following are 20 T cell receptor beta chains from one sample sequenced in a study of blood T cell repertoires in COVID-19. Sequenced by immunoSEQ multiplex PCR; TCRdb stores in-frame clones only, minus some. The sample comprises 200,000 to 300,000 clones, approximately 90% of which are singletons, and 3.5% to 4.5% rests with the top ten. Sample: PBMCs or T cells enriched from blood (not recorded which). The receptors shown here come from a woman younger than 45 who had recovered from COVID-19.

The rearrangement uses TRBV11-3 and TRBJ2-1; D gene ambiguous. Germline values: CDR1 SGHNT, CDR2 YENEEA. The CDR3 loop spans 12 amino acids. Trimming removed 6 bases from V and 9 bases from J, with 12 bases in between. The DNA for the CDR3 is TGTGCCAGCAGTCACGGGTCGGGTGAGCAGTTCTTC. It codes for CASSHGSGEQFF.

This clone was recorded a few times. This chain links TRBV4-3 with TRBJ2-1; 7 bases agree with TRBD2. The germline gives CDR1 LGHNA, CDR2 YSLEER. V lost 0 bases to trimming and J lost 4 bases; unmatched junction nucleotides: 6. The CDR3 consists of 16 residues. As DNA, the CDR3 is TGCGCCAGCAGCCAAGATCCAGCGGGGAAATACAATGAGCAGTTCTTC. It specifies CASSQDPAGKYNEQFF.

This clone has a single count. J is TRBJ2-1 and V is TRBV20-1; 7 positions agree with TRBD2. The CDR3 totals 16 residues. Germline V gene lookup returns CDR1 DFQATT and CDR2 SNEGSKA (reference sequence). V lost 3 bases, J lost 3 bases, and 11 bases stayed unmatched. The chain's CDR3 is CSASKYREDYYNEQFF. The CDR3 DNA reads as TGCAGTGCTAGTAAATACCGGGAGGACTACTACAATGAGCAGTTCTTC.

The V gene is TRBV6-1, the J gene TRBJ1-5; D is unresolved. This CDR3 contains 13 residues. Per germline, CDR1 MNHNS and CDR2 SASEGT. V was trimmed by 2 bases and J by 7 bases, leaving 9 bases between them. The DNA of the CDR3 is TGTGCCAGCAGTGAAATGGGCGTCCAGCCCCAGCATTTT. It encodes CASSEMGVQPQHF.

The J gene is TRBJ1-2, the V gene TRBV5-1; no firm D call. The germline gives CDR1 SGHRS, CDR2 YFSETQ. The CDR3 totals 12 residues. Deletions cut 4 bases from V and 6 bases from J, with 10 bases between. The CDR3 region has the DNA TGCGCCAGCAGCCCCTTTGACAATGGCTACACCTTC. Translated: CASSPFDNGYTF.

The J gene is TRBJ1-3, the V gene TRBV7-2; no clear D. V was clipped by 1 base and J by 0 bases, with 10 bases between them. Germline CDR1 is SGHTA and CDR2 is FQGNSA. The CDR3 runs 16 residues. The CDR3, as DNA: TGTGCCAGCAGCTTAGGAGGCTCTAGCTCTGGAAACACCATATATTTT. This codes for CASSLGGSSSGNTIYF.

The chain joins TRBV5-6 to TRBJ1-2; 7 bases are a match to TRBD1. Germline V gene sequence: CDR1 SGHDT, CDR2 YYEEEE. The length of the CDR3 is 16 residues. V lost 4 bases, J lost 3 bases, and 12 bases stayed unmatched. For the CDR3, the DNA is TGTGCCAGCAGCCCTGATACAGGGGTTAGGGACTATGGCTACACCTTC. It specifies CASSPDTGVRDYGYTF. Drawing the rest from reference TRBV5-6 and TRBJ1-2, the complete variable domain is DAGVTQSPTHLIKTRGQQVTLRCSPKSGHDTVSWYQQALGQGPQFIFQYYEEEERQRGNFPDRFSGHQFPNYSSELNVNALLLGDSALYLCASSPDTGVRDYGYTFGSGTRLTVV.

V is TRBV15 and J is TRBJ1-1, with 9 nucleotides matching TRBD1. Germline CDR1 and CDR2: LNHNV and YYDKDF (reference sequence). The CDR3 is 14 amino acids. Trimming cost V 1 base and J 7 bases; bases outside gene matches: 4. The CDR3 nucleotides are TGTGCCACCAGCAGAGCGGACAGGGGAGGTGAAGCTTTCTTT. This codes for CATSRADRGGEAFF.

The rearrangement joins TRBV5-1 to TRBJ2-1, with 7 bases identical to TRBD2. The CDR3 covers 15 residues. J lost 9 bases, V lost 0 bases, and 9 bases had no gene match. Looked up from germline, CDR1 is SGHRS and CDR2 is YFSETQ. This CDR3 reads CASSLVAGEAPEQFF. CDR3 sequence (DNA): TGCGCCAGCAGCTTGGTTGCGGGAGAGGCTCCTGAGCAGTTCTTC. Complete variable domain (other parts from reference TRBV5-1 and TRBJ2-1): KAGVTQTPRYLIKTRGQQVTLSCSPISGHRSVSWYQQTPGQGLQFLFEYFSETQRNKGNFPGRFSGRQFSNSRSEMNVSTLELGDSALYLCASSLVAGEAPEQFFGPGTRLTVL.

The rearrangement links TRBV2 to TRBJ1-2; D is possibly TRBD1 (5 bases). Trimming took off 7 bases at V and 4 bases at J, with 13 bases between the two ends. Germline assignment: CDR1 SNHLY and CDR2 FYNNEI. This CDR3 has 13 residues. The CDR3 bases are TGTGCCAGCACGACAGAAGCCCTCTATGGCTACACCTTC. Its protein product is CASTTEALYGYTF. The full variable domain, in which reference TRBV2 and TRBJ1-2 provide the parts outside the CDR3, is EPEVTQTPSHQVTQMGQEVILRCVPISNHLYFYWYRQILGQKVEFLVSFYNNEISEKSEIFDDQFSVERPDGSNFTLKIRSTKLEDSAMYFCASTTEALYGYTFGSGTRLTVV.

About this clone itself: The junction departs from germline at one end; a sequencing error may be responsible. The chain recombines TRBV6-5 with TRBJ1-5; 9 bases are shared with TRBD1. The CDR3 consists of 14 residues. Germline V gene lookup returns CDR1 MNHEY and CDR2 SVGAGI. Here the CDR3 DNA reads TGTGCCAGCAGTGACTCGACAGGGGGACTGCCCCAGCATTTT. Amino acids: CASSDSTGGLPQHF.

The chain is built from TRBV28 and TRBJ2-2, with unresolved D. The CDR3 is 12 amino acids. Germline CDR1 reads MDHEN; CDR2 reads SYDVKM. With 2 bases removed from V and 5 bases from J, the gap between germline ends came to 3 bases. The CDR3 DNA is TGTGCCAGCAGTTTAATAACCGGGGAGCTGTTTTTT. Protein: CASSLITGELFF.

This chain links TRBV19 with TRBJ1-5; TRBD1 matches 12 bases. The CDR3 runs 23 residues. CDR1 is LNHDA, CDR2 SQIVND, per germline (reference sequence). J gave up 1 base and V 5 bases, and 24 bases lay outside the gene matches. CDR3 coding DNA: TGTGCCAGTAGTGGACTCTTCTCGGGACAGGGGGCGAAGAGAGGTCGGAGCAATCAGCCCCAGCATTTT. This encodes CASSGLFSGQGAKRGRSNQPQHF. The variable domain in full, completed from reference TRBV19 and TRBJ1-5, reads DGGITQSPKYLFRKEGQNVTLSCEQNLNHDAMYWYRQDPGQGLRLIYYSQIVNDFQKGDIAEGYSVSREKKESFPLTVTSAQKNPTAFYLCASSGLFSGQGAKRGRSNQPQHFGDGTRLSIL.

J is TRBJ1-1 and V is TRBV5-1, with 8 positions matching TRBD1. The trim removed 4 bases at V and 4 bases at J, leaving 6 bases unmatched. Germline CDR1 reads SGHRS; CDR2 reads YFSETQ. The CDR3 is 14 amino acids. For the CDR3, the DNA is TGCGCCAGCAGCACGCAGGGGGCCGGCACTGAAGCTTTCTTT. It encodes CASSTQGAGTEAFF.

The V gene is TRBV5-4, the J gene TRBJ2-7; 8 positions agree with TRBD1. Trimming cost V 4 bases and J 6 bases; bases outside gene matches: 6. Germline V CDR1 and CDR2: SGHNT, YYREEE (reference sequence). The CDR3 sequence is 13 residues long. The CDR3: CASSDRDRGEQYF. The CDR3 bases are TGTGCCAGCAGCGACCGAGACAGGGGCGAGCAGTACTTC.

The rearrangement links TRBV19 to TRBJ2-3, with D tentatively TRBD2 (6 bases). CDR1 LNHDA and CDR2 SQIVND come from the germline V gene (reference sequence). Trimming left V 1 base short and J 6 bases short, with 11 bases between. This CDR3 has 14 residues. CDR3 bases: TGTGCCAGTAGTATAGGGAGGGGCGGGGATACGCAGTATTTT. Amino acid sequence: CASSIGRGGDTQYF.

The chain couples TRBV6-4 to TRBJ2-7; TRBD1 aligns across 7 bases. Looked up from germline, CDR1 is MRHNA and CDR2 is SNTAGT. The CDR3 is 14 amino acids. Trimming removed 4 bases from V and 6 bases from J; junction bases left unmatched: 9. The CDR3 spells CASSVRPGQVEQYF. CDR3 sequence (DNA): TGTGCCAGCAGTGTTCGTCCCGGACAGGTCGAGCAGTACTTC.

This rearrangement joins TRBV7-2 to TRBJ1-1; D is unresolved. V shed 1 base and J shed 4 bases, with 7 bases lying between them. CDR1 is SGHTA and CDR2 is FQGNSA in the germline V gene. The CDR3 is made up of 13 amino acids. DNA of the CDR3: TGTGCCAGCAGCTTAGGGGAGGGCACTGAAGCTTTCTTT. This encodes CASSLGEGTEAFF.

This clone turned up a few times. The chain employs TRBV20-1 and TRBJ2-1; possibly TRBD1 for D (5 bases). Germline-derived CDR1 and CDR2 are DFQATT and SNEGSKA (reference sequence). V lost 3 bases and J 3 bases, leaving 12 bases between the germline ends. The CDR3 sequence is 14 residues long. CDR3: CSASPQGGYNEQFF. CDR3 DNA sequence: TGCAGTGCTAGTCCCCAGGGTGGCTACAATGAGCAGTTCTTC.

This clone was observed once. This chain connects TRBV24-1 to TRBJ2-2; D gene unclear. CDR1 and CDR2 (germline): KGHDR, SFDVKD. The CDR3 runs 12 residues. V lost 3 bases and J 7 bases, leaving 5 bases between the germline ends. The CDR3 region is CATSDPDGELFF. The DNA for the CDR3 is TGTGCCACCAGTGATCCAGACGGGGAGCTGTTTTTT.